The sequence of this T cell receptor (beta chain) was determined in a study of cytomegalovirus exposure and HLA in healthy donors. Looking at the study overall: The 120 validation repertoires, a later analysis reported, used the same platform as the approximately 670 repertoires from the first cohort.

Unmatched junction bases numbered 8, after V lost 2 bases and J lost 9 bases. CDR1 is MNHEY, CDR2 SMNVEV, per germline (reference sequence). The CDR3 runs 16 residues. The donors were members of the approximately 110-subject validation cohort (separate from the approximately 670-subject first cohort). Clones were read by immunoSEQ multiplex PCR, and TCRdb kept only the in-frame ones, dropping some. The data show around 130,000 clones, 85% to 90% seen once. Sequences were obtained from PBMCs. This clonotype was obtained from a woman aged 30 to 39 in good health and CMV-seronegative. This chain links TRBV27 with TRBJ1-6; TRBD1 matches at 9 bases. The CDR3 bases are TGTGCCAGCAGTTTAGCGACGGGACAGGGTTTTTCACCCCTCCACTTT. It encodes CASSLATGQGFSPLHF.